The present T cell receptor beta chain was sequenced within a study of blood T cell repertoires in COVID-19. Turning to the study itself: Some COVID-19 samples were acute and others convalescent; all came from the United States, Italy and Spain. The analysed material was cDNA or gDNA that came from T cells, B-cell-depleted T cells, or PBMCs.

Source study methods: Amplifying reference gene primers gave estimates of nucleated cell counts. Data came from immunoSEQ multiplex PCR; TCRdb stores just in-frame clones and leaves some out. The DNA was the basis for D and trimming; V, J and clone size are from that table. The table has 150,000 or so clones, roughly 86% seen once; the top ten hold roughly 15%. CDR1 is SNHLY and CDR2 is FYNNEI in the germline V gene. This CDR3 has 14 amino acids. V lost 7 bases to trimming and J lost 2 bases; unmatched junction nucleotides: 8. The TCR originated in a human donor with acute or convalescent COVID-19. The donor label of this sample is uncertain. The genes are TRBV2 and TRBJ2-7; TRBD1 aligns across 7 bases. The sample consisted of peripheral blood. DNA of the CDR3: TGTGCCAGCAAGGGCACCGGGACAGCCTACGAGCAGTACTTC. As protein: CASKGTGTAYEQYF. Using reference TRBV2 and TRBJ2-7 for the parts outside the CDR3, the full variable domain is EPEVTQTPSHQVTQMGQEVILRCVPISNHLYFYWYRQILGQKVEFLVSFYNNEISEKSEIFDDQFSVERPDGSNFTLKIRSTKLEDSAMYFCASKGTGTAYEQYFGPGTRLTVT.